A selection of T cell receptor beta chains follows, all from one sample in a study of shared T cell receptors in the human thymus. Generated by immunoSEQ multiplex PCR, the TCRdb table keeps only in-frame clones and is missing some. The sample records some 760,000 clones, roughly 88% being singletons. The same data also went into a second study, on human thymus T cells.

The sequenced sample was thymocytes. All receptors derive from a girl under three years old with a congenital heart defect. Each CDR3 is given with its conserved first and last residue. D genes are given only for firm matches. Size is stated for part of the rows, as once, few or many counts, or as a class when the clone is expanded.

CASSPQRWTGWEDGYTF,TGTGCCAGCAGCCCACAAAGATGGACAGGGTGGGAAGATGGCTACACCTTC,TRBV5-5,TRBD1,.,TRBJ1-2
CASSDRTPSSGNTIYF,TGTGCCAGCAGTGATAGGACACCGAGCTCTGGAAACACCATATATTTT,TRBV6-1,.,.,TRBJ1-3
CASRERTSEETQYF,TGTGCCAGCAGGGAAAGGACTAGCGAAGAGACCCAGTACTTC,TRBV25-1,TRBD2,.,TRBJ2-5
CASSESDGVGRQPQHF,TGCGCCAGCAGTGAGTCTGATGGGGTGGGGAGACAGCCCCAGCATTTT,TRBV10-1,.,.,TRBJ1-5
CASSPVPNTGELFF,TGTGCCAGCAGCCCCGTCCCGAACACCGGGGAGCTGTTTTTT,TRBV7-3,.,.,TRBJ2-2
CASSFTGDYEQYF,TGTGCCAGCAGCTTCACAGGTGACTACGAGCAGTACTTC,TRBV27,.,.,TRBJ2-7
CASSVDPGGNTIYF,TGTGCCAGCAGCGTAGATCCAGGGGGAAACACCATATATTTT,TRBV9,.,.,TRBJ1-3
CASSAPSADTEAFF,TGTGCCAGCAGCGCGCCTTCGGCGGACACTGAAGCTTTCTTT,TRBV9,.,.,TRBJ1-1
CASSGTRTGKGPYEQYF,TGTGCCAGCAGTGGCACTCGGACAGGGAAAGGGCCCTACGAGCAGTACTTC,TRBV2,TRBD1,once,TRBJ2-7
CASSPSEGAYEQYF,TGTGCCAGCAGTCCGTCGGAGGGGGCGTACGAGCAGTACTTC,TRBV6-6,.,.,TRBJ2-7
CASSIGGERDTQYF,TGTGCCAGTAGTATTGGGGGGGAGAGGGATACGCAGTATTTT,TRBV19,TRBD2,.,TRBJ2-3
CASSASGDGNTGELFF,TGTGCCAGCAGTGCCTCAGGGGATGGTAACACCGGGGAGCTGTTTTTT,TRBV6-1,.,.,TRBJ2-2
CASSVTGPDHYNEQFF,TGTGCCAGTAGTGTCACAGGACCGGACCATTACAATGAGCAGTTCTTC,TRBV19,.,.,TRBJ2-1
CASARTGVSPLGIVEQYF,TGTGCCAGCGCAAGGACAGGGGTGAGCCCCCTTGGCATCGTAGAGCAGTACTTC,TRBV27,TRBD1,.,TRBJ2-7
CASSPQGQGATYGYTF,TGTGCCAGCAGCCCGCAGGGACAGGGGGCCACCTATGGCTACACCTTC,TRBV11-2,TRBD1,.,TRBJ1-2
CASSRGGRQPQHF,TGTGCCAGCAGTAGGGGGGGCAGGCAGCCCCAGCATTTT,TRBV6-5,.,.,TRBJ1-5
CASSPTLDSLNTEAFF,TGTGCCAGCAGCCCAACCCTTGACAGTCTGAACACTGAAGCTTTCTTT,TRBV7-6,.,.,TRBJ1-1
CASSENPTGDGTMNTEAFF,TGCGCCAGCAGTGAGAACCCGACAGGGGATGGGACAATGAACACTGAAGCTTTCTTT,TRBV10-1,TRBD1,.,TRBJ1-1
CASSRDRGPDGPSNQPQHF,TGTGCCAGCAGCCGGGACAGGGGGCCCGACGGTCCGAGCAATCAGCCCCAGCATTTT,TRBV28,TRBD1,.,TRBJ1-5
CASSQGRGPGAEAFF,TGTGCCAGCAGCCAAGGCAGGGGCCCCGGGGCCGAAGCTTTCTTT,TRBV14,.,.,TRBJ1-1
CATRHRPVGEQFF,TGTGCCACCCGACACAGACCTGTGGGTGAGCAGTTCTTC,TRBV10-3,.,.,TRBJ2-1
CASRLGDWGEKLFF,TGCGCCAGCAGGTTGGGGGACTGGGGTGAAAAACTGTTTTTT,TRBV5-1,.,once,TRBJ1-4
CASSYGGTPFEAFF,TGTGCCAGCAGCTACGGGGGGACACCCTTTGAAGCTTTCTTT,TRBV5-6,.,.,TRBJ1-1
CASSRSRDEQFF,TGCGCCAGCAGCCGTTCTCGGGATGAGCAGTTCTTC,TRBV4-3,.,.,TRBJ2-1
CASGLLTATGTRCEQYF,TGTGCTAGTGGTTTGCTCACCGCGACCGGGACTAGGTGCGAGCAGTACTTC,TRBV12-5,TRBD2,.,TRBJ2-7
CATWDRRKTGELFF,TGTGCCACCTGGGACAGGAGGAAGACCGGGGAGCTGTTTTTT,TRBV19,TRBD1,.,TRBJ2-2
CASRAIQGFYGYTF,TGTGCCAGCAGAGCTATACAGGGGTTCTATGGCTACACCTTC,TRBV5-6,TRBD1,.,TRBJ1-2
CASSLNPGQGMDQPQHF,TGCGCCAGCAGCTTGAATCCGGGACAGGGGATGGATCAGCCCCAGCATTTT,TRBV5-1,TRBD1,.,TRBJ1-5
CASSWVGGPYEQYF,TGTGCCAGCAGCTGGGTGGGGGGACCCTACGAGCAGTACTTC,TRBV5-4,.,.,TRBJ2-7
CASSIPRTKDSGNTIYF,TGTGCCAGTAGTATCCCCCGGACAAAAGACTCTGGAAACACCATATATTTT,TRBV19,.,.,TRBJ1-3
CASSFLGQGGRTNTGELFF,TGTGCCAGCAGCTTCCTCGGACAGGGGGGAAGGACGAACACCGGGGAGCTGTTTTTT,TRBV7-9,TRBD1,.,TRBJ2-2
CASSQDRDRGTEAFF,TGTGCCAGCAGCCAAGATCGGGACAGGGGAACTGAAGCTTTCTTT,TRBV14,TRBD1,.,TRBJ1-1
CASSDRDIGTQYF,TGCGCCAGCAGCGACAGGGACATCGGGACCCAGTACTTC,TRBV4-1,TRBD1,.,TRBJ2-5
CASSQLGDSRFYEQYF,TGCGCCAGCAGCCAACTCGGGGACTCGCGCTTCTACGAGCAGTACTTC,TRBV5-1,.,few,TRBJ2-7
CASEDSEKTEAFF,TGTGCTAGTGAGGACAGCGAAAAGACTGAAGCTTTCTTT,TRBV12-5,.,.,TRBJ1-1